The rows below give T cell receptor beta chains drawn from one sample of a study of immune heterogeneity within non-small cell lung tumors. Using its own MiXCR run on the multiplex PCR reads, TCRdb lists one record per CDR3 protein. The table has approximately 11,000 distinct CDR3 sequences, 15% to 20% seen once. The sequenced sample was lung tumor tissue. These receptors came from a man in his sixties with non-small cell lung cancer. Each CDR3 is given with its conserved first and last residue. Each record gives: clone size, D gene, J gene, V gene, CDR3 protein, CDR3 DNA. The D gene is left open where the match is weak. Rows give clone size only sometimes, using once, few, many, or a class for an expanded clone.

size: medium-sized
D: NA
J: TRBJ2-2
V: TRBV19
CDR3: CASSIEGLVDTGELFF
DNA: TGTGCCAGTAGTATAGAGGGCCTGGTTGACACCGGGGAGCTGTTTTTT

size: few
D: NA
J: TRBJ1-5
V: TRBV20-1
CDR3: CSASQGWGNQPQHF
DNA: TGCAGTGCTTCACAGGGTTGGGGCAATCAGCCCCAGCATTTT

size: medium-sized
D: NA
J: TRBJ1-5
V: TRBV6-1
CDR3: CASSYPGAGQPQHF
DNA: TGTGCCAGCAGTTACCCAGGGGCTGGTCAGCCCCAGCATTTT

size: NA
D: TRBD2
J: TRBJ2-7
V: TRBV20-1
CDR3: CSAMLAGGGFYEQYF
DNA: TGCAGTGCAATGCTAGCGGGAGGCGGTTTCTACGAGCAGTACTTC

size: few
D: TRBD2
J: TRBJ2-5
V: TRBV20-1
CDR3: CSAGISGSGSETQYF
DNA: TGCAGTGCCGGGATTAGCGGGAGTGGTTCAGAGACCCAGTACTTC

size: few
D: NA
J: TRBJ2-1
V: TRBV20-1
CDR3: CSARDTGPRDNEQFF
DNA: TGCAGTGCTAGAGATACGGGCCCGAGGGATAATGAGCAGTTCTTC

size: medium-sized
D: NA
J: TRBJ1-5
V: TRBV19
CDR3: CASSWQVLNQPQHF
DNA: TGTGCCAGTAGTTGGCAGGTACTCAATCAGCCCCAGCATTTT

size: few
D: TRBD2
J: TRBJ2-7
V: TRBV20-1
CDR3: CSATLLAGALYEQYF
DNA: TGCAGTGCGACTCTACTAGCGGGAGCGCTTTACGAGCAGTACTTC

size: many
D: NA
J: TRBJ2-1
V: TRBV2
CDR3: CASSSRISYNEQFF
DNA: TGTGCCAGCAGTAGCCGGATCTCCTACAATGAGCAGTTCTTC

size: medium-sized
D: TRBD2
J: TRBJ2-7
V: TRBV6-1
CDR3: CASGRVASDEQYF
DNA: TGTGCCAGCGGGAGGGTCGCGTCGGACGAGCAGTACTTC

size: medium-sized
D: NA
J: TRBJ1-1
V: TRBV30
CDR3: CAWGGEPEAFF
DNA: TGTGCTTGGGGGGGGGAGCCTGAAGCTTTCTTT

size: NA
D: NA
J: TRBJ1-5
V: TRBV7-9
CDR3: CASSPRGSSGQPQHF
DNA: TGTGCCAGCAGCCCGAGGGGCAGCTCCGGTCAGCCCCAGCATTTT

size: many
D: TRBD1
J: TRBJ1-1
V: TRBV16
CDR3: CASSQPNRGGTEAFF
DNA: TGTGCCAGCAGCCAACCCAACAGGGGAGGTACTGAAGCTTTCTTT

size: medium-sized
D: NA
J: TRBJ2-7
V: TRBV27
CDR3: CASSLLHATYEQYF
DNA: TGTGCCAGCAGTTTGTTACACGCCACCTACGAGCAGTACTTC

size: few
D: NA
J: TRBJ2-1
V: TRBV7-6
CDR3: CASSQRGLLEGNEQFF
DNA: TGTGCCAGCAGCCAAAGAGGGCTCTTGGAAGGCAATGAGCAGTTCTTC

size: NA
D: NA
J: TRBJ1-5
V: TRBV6-2/TRBV6-3
CDR3: CASSYRENQPQHF
DNA: TGTGCCAGCAGTTACAGGGAGAATCAGCCCCAGCATTTT

size: NA
D: NA
J: TRBJ2-5
V: TRBV11-2
CDR3: CASSFTPLGKETQYF
DNA: TGTGCCAGCAGCTTTACGCCACTGGGGAAAGAGACCCAGTACTTC

size: few
D: NA
J: TRBJ2-2
V: TRBV7-2
CDR3: CASSKPGRIGEMFF
DNA: TGTGCCTCCTCGAAGCCAGGGAGAATCGGGGAGATGTTTTTT

size: medium-sized
D: NA
J: TRBJ2-3
V: TRBV10-3
CDR3: CAISEVRAAGEDTQYF
DNA: TGTGCCATCAGTGAAGTCAGGGCCGCCGGTGAAGATACGCAGTATTTT

size: many
D: NA
J: TRBJ1-6
V: TRBV24-1
CDR3: CATSDGGDSYNSPLHF
DNA: TGTGCCACCAGTGACGGGGGAGATTCCTATAATTCACCCCTCCACTTT

size: NA
D: TRBD1
J: TRBJ1-1
V: TRBV5-5
CDR3: CASSSGTGATLDTEAFF
DNA: TGTGCCAGCAGCTCCGGGACAGGGGCGACGCTGGACACTGAAGCTTTCTTT

size: medium-sized
D: NA
J: TRBJ2-3
V: TRBV24-1
CDR3: CATSDLSGSDTQYF
DNA: TGTGCCACCAGTGATTTGAGTGGGTCCGATACGCAGTATTTT

size: few
D: TRBD2
J: TRBJ2-1
V: TRBV4-2
CDR3: CASSLPPLLAGEGNEQFF
DNA: TGTGCCAGCAGCCTCCCACCCTTACTAGCGGGAGAGGGGAATGAGCAGTTCTTC

size: once
D: TRBD2
J: TRBJ2-1
V: TRBV3-1
CDR3: CASSRGTSGAYNEQFF
DNA: TGTGCCAGCAGCCGAGGGACTAGCGGTGCCTACAATGAGCAGTTCTTC

size: medium-sized
D: NA
J: TRBJ2-7
V: TRBV20-1
CDR3: CSAYRDYEQYF
DNA: TGCAGTGCTTACAGGGATTACGAGCAGTACTTC

size: medium-sized
D: TRBD1
J: TRBJ1-5
V: TRBV28
CDR3: CASSLGQGFRQPQHF
DNA: TGTGCCAGCAGTCTGGGACAGGGATTCCGTCAGCCCCAGCATTTT

size: many
D: NA
J: TRBJ1-1
V: TRBV14
CDR3: CASRQTGNTEAFF
DNA: TGTGCCAGCAGACAGACGGGCAACACTGAAGCTTTCTTT

size: medium-sized
D: NA
J: TRBJ1-1
V: TRBV20-1
CDR3: CSAPADGELNTEAFF
DNA: TGCAGTGCCCCGGCGGACGGGGAACTGAACACTGAAGCTTTCTTT

size: few
D: TRBD2
J: TRBJ2-1
V: TRBV6-1
CDR3: CASSGALAGRTYNEQFF
DNA: TGTGCCAGCAGTGGAGCCCTAGCGGGAAGGACCTACAATGAGCAGTTCTTC

size: NA
D: NA
J: TRBJ1-2
V: TRBV9
CDR3: CASSPYGYTF
DNA: TGTGCCAGCAGCCCGTATGGCTACACCTTC

size: NA
D: NA
J: TRBJ1-1
V: TRBV7-7
CDR3: CASSQAGSTEAFF
DNA: TGTGCCAGCAGTCAAGCAGGGAGCACTGAAGCTTTCTTT

size: medium-sized
D: TRBD1
J: TRBJ1-5
V: TRBV6-2/TRBV6-3
CDR3: CASSFRTGESSNQPQHF
DNA: TGTGCCAGCAGTTTCCGGACAGGGGAATCCAGCAATCAGCCCCAGCATTTT

size: medium-sized
D: TRBD2
J: TRBJ2-7
V: TRBV30
CDR3: CAGDPGLAGYEQYF
DNA: TGTGCCGGGGATCCGGGACTAGCGGGATACGAGCAGTACTTC

size: large
D: TRBD1
J: TRBJ2-7
V: TRBV27
CDR3: CASSRGGGSSYEQYF
DNA: TGTGCCAGCAGCCGAGGGGGCGGGTCCTCCTACGAGCAGTACTTC

size: medium-sized
D: TRBD1
J: TRBJ1-1
V: TRBV15
CDR3: CATSREGTGGLRTEAFF
DNA: TGTGCCACCAGCAGAGAGGGGACAGGGGGGTTGCGGACTGAAGCTTTCTTT

size: few
D: NA
J: TRBJ2-3
V: TRBV20-1
CDR3: CSAEGTTTDTQYF
DNA: TGCAGTGCTGAAGGGACGACGACAGATACGCAGTATTTT

size: NA
D: NA
J: TRBJ2-7
V: TRBV5-1
CDR3: CASSLAAGPYEQYF
DNA: TGCGCCAGCAGCTTGGCTGCCGGCCCCTACGAGCAGTACTTC

size: medium-sized
D: TRBD1
J: TRBJ2-7
V: TRBV29-1
CDR3: CSVRDSYEQYF
DNA: TGCAGCGTTCGGGACAGTTACGAGCAGTACTTC

size: few
D: NA
J: TRBJ2-4
V: TRBV19
CDR3: CASKDSLAKNIQYF
DNA: TGTGCCAGCAAGGACAGTTTAGCCAAAAACATTCAGTACTTC

size: medium-sized
D: NA
J: TRBJ1-6
V: TRBV29-1
CDR3: CSVVETASPLHF
DNA: TGCAGCGTTGTAGAAACAGCTTCACCCCTCCACTTT

size: NA
D: NA
J: TRBJ2-3
V: TRBV7-8
CDR3: CASSLSSRLRDTQYF
DNA: TGTGCCAGCAGCTTAAGCTCGAGGCTCCGGGATACGCAGTATTTT